These 11 T cell receptor beta chains were sequenced from one sample in a study of T cell repertoires in cytomegalovirus infection. MiXCR was run by TCRdb on the reads, yielding one entry per CDR3 protein. The sample shows nearly 650,000 distinct CDR3 sequences, roughly 24% of them seen only once. Sequencing was carried out using CD8+ T cells from PBMCs. The source is a human donor in good health (CMV status not recorded). Some clones in this sample may be carry-over from other donors' samples.

This clonotype was observed many times. J is TRBJ2-1 and V is TRBV28; 13 nucleotides align to TRBD2. This CDR3 comprises 17 residues. V was clipped by 6 bases and J by 2 bases; unmatched bases: 7. Germline values: CDR1 MDHEN, CDR2 SYDVKM. The CDR3 region is CASRTRTSGGPYNEQFF. As DNA, the CDR3 is TGTGCCAGCAGAACACGGACTAGCGGGGGCCCCTACAATGAGCAGTTCTTC.

This clonotype was seen more than once but under ten times. The CDR3 sequence is CASSPRSITSEAFF. In DNA form, the CDR3 reads TGTGCCAGCAGCCCCAGGAGCATAACCTCTGAAGCTTTCTTT. The chain joins TRBV5-4 to TRBJ1-1; D gene unclear. CDR1 is SGHNT, CDR2 YYREEE, per germline (reference sequence). The CDR3 runs 14 residues. With 4 bases removed from V and 6 bases from J, the gap between germline ends came to 16 bases.

This chain connects TRBV4-2 to TRBJ1-5, with 12 nucleotides matching TRBD1. The CDR3 is made up of 16 amino acids. Per the germline V gene, CDR1 is LGHNA and CDR2 is YNFKEQ. Trimming at V came to 5 bases and at J to 4 bases, leaving 6 bases not matched to a gene. DNA for the CDR3: TGTGCCAGCAGCTACCGGGACAGGGGGCTGAATCAGCCCCAGCATTTT. It is translated as CASSYRDRGLNQPQHF.

The chain links TRBV28 to TRBJ2-7, with D possibly matching TRBD1 (6 bases). CDR3 length: 14 residues. Trimming left V 2 bases short and J 1 base short, with 9 bases between. CDR1 and CDR2 (germline): MDHEN, SYDVKM. This CDR3 reads CASSLAQGSYEQYV. CDR3 coding DNA: TGTGCCAGCAGTTTAGCCCAGGGGTCCTACGAGCAGTACGTC.

This clonotype was counted between two and nine times. CDR3 in DNA: TGTGCCAGCAGCTTAGAGGGGGGGGCGCGAGGCTACACCTTC. This codes for CASSLEGGARGYTF. The chain recombines TRBV7-9 with TRBJ1-2, with D tentatively TRBD1 (6 bases). The CDR3 consists of 14 residues. Germline CDR1 reads SEHNR; CDR2 reads FQNEAQ (reference sequence). Trimming removed 1 base at V and 8 bases at J, with 14 bases between. The variable domain in full, completed from reference TRBV7-9 and TRBJ1-2, reads DTGVSQNPRHKITKRGQNVTFRCDPISEHNRLYWYRQTLGQGPEFLTYFQNEAQLEKSRLLSDRFSAERPKGSFSTLEIQRTEQGDSAMYLCASSLEGGARGYTFGSGTRLTVV.

V and J are TRBV5-1 and TRBJ2-5, with 8 bases fitting TRBD1. The CDR3 contains 15 residues. J was trimmed by 1 base and V by 4 bases; bases with no gene match: 6. Germline CDR1 is SGHRS and CDR2 is YFSETQ. CDR3 protein: CASSPDRVAQETQYF. The CDR3 nucleotides are TGCGCCAGCAGCCCGGACAGGGTGGCCCAAGAGACCCAGTACTTC.

The chain couples TRBV6-5 to TRBJ2-1, with no clear D. Germline CDR1 MNHEY, CDR2 SVGAGI. The CDR3 has 11 amino acids. V was pared by 10 bases and J by 10 bases, with 14 bases between. DNA of the CDR3: TGTGCCAACAGCTCCGGTCGAGAGCAGTTCTTC. Residues: CANSSGREQFF.

CDR3 DNA sequence: TGTGCCAGCAGTGAAGGGCACACCGGGGAGCTGTTTTTT. It specifies CASSEGHTGELFF. The gene calls are TRBV25-1 and TRBJ2-2, with D unclear. V lost 2 bases and J lost 3, with 4 bases in between. The CDR3 sequence is 13 residues long. CDR1 is MGHDK and CDR2 is SYGVNS in the germline V gene.

V and J are TRBV20-1 and TRBJ2-1; 15 bases map to TRBD2. With V trimmed by 0 bases and J by 9 bases, 12 bases remained unmatched. Germline V gene sequence: CDR1 DFQATT, CDR2 SNEGSKA (reference sequence). The CDR3 totals 18 residues. CDR3 sequence (DNA): TGCAGTGCTAGAGAGGGCCCCGGACTAGCGGGGGGGCCGGGTGAGCAGTTCTTC. This translates into CSAREGPGLAGGPGEQFF.

This clonotype was observed at least ten times. The chain uses TRBV7-9 and TRBJ1-1; 8 positions agree with TRBD1. This CDR3 region has 15 residues. Germline-derived CDR1 and CDR2 are SEHNR and FQNEAQ (reference sequence). V lost 5 bases, J lost 1 base, and 6 bases stayed unmatched. CDR3 sequence: CASSHRDRGNTEAFF. The CDR3, as DNA: TGTGCCAGCAGCCACAGAGACAGGGGGAACACTGAAGCTTTCTTT.

This chain links TRBV7-6 with TRBJ2-1; 13 bases line up with TRBD2. The germline gives CDR1 SGHVS, CDR2 FNYEAQ. J was trimmed by 0 bases and V by 5 bases; bases with no gene match: 16. CDR3 size: 21 residues. CDR3: CASSQFRSGLAGRSSYNEQFF. The CDR3 bases are TGTGCCAGCAGCCAATTTAGATCGGGACTAGCGGGGAGAAGCTCCTACAATGAGCAGTTCTTC.